This T cell receptor (beta chain) was recorded in a study of cytomegalovirus exposure and HLA in healthy donors. General study points: Some V segments (TRBV6-2 and TRBV6-3 among them) were excluded as indistinguishable.

The CDR3 sequence is 18 residues long. Germline lookup yields CDR1 KGHSH and CDR2 LQKENI. V shed 3 bases and J shed 4 bases, with 25 bases lying between them. Worth noting for this clone: Its antigen is as yet unknown.

Amplification used 60 Vbeta primers and 13 Jbeta primers. Clones were sequenced by immunoSEQ multiplex PCR, and TCRdb holds only the in-frame ones, with some missing. This table has 150,000 to 180,000 clones, roughly 80% appearing once. Sequences were obtained from PBMCs. The origin of this receptor is a man between 18 and 29 years old in good health and CMV-seronegative. The chain recombines TRBV18 with TRBJ2-7; tentatively, D is TRBD1 (5 bases). The CDR3 coding sequence is TGTGCCAGCTCACCCGAAGAATGGGGCCGCGTTTTCCGGTACGAGCAGTACTTC. Translating it yields CASSPEEWGRVFRYEQYF.